Below are 28 T cell receptor beta chains sequenced from a single sample in a study of blood T cell repertoires in COVID-19. Clones were read by immunoSEQ multiplex PCR, and TCRdb kept only the in-frame ones, dropping some. The table lists about 190,000 clones, roughly four fifths of them singletons. Sequencing was performed on peripheral blood. The origin of the receptors is a woman between 65 and 79 years old with active or convalescent COVID-19.

CDR3 protein: CASILGGTGDHEQYF. Written as DNA, the CDR3 is TGTGCCAGCATCCTAGGAGGGACAGGGGACCACGAGCAGTACTTC. This rearrangement joins TRBV28 to TRBJ2-7, with 10 bases lining up with TRBD1. This CDR3 is 15 amino acids long. J lost 5 bases, V lost 7 bases, and 11 bases had no gene match. Germline-derived CDR1 and CDR2 are MDHEN and SYDVKM.

This clone was observed a single time. J is TRBJ1-5 and V is TRBV10-3; 8 nucleotides align to TRBD1. Germline CDR1 reads ENHRY; CDR2 reads SYGVKD. The length of the CDR3 is 15 residues. Unmatched junction bases numbered 2, after V lost 2 bases and J lost 2 bases. The chain's CDR3 is CAISEDRGGNQPQHF. The CDR3 nucleotides are TGTGCCATCAGTGAGGACAGGGGTGGCAATCAGCCCCAGCATTTT.

This chain uses TRBV9 with TRBJ2-3, with 10 nucleotides matching TRBD2. The CDR3 contains 16 residues. V lost 7 bases, J lost 0 bases, and 8 bases stayed unmatched. Germline V gives CDR1 SGDLS, CDR2 YYNGEE. The CDR3 protein is CASGSSGGLSTDTQYF. CDR3 DNA sequence: TGTGCCAGCGGCTCTAGCGGGGGTCTTAGCACAGATACGCAGTATTTT.

The rearrangement uses TRBV6-5 and TRBJ1-5; TRBD1 is a possible D gene (6 bases). Germline assignment: CDR1 MNHEY and CDR2 SVGAGI. The V end lost 5 bases, the J end lost 4 bases, and 9 bases lay between the germline ends. CDR3 length: 13 residues. Here the CDR3 DNA reads TGTGCCAGCAGTCGGACAGTTAATCAGCCCCAGCATTTT. Translation gives CASSRTVNQPQHF.

This chain links TRBV5-1 with TRBJ2-7; no definite D call. The CDR3 sequence is 15 residues long. Trimming removed 0 bases from V and 2 bases from J, with 12 bases in between. The germline V gene encodes CDR1 SGHRS and CDR2 YFSETQ. As DNA, the CDR3 is TGCGCCAGCAGCTTGGGAGGCAGTCCGACCTACGAGCAGTACTTC. Residues: CASSLGGSPTYEQYF.

The chain links TRBV7-3 to TRBJ2-3, with TRBD2 identical over 7 bases. CDR1 and CDR2 from the germline V gene are SGHTA and FQGTGA. The V segment lost 2 bases and the J segment 6 bases; nucleotides outside the gene matches: 2. CDR3 length: 13 amino acids. CDR3 nucleotide sequence: TGTGCCAGCAGCTTAGGGGGGGAGGATACGCAGTATTTT. This translates into CASSLGGEDTQYF.

CDR3 residues: CASSYPTGTGTEQYF. CDR3 bases: TGTGCCAGCAGTTACCCAACCGGGACAGGAACCGAGCAGTACTTC. The V call is TRBV6-5, the J call TRBJ2-7; 8 bases fit TRBD1. V shed 2 bases, J shed 6 bases, and the junction held 9 bases outside the gene matches. The CDR3 is 15 residues long. Germline V lookup: CDR1 MNHEY, CDR2 SVGAGI.

This chain links TRBV3-1 (or the pseudogene TRBV3-2) with TRBJ2-1; 8 bases line up with TRBD2. CDR1 LGHDT and CDR2 YNNKEL come from the germline V gene (reference sequence). V lost 1 base to trimming and J lost 7 bases; unmatched junction nucleotides: 6. This CDR3 is 15 amino acids long. The CDR3 here is CASSQGWGLVNEQFF. The CDR3 DNA sequence: TGTGCCAGCAGCCAAGGGTGGGGACTAGTTAATGAGCAGTTCTTC.

The CDR3 DNA reads as TGTGCCAGCAACAACAGGGGGCAAGAGACCCAGTACTTC. Encoded protein: CASNNRGQETQYF. The chain employs TRBV6-5 and TRBJ2-5, with 8 nucleotides matching TRBD1. Looked up from germline, CDR1 is MNHEY and CDR2 is SVGAGI. The CDR3 covers 13 residues. V was pared by 7 bases and J by 2 bases, with 3 bases of the junction left unmatched.

This clone was seen a single time. This chain joins TRBV15 and TRBJ2-5; perhaps TRBD1 as D (5 bases). Deletions cut 1 base from V and 2 bases from J, with 8 bases between. In germline, CDR1 is LNHNV, CDR2 YYDKDF (reference sequence). The CDR3 length is 14 residues. The CDR3 spells CATSRGQLQETQYF. DNA for the CDR3: TGTGCCACCAGCAGAGGACAGTTACAAGAGACCCAGTACTTC.

The genes are TRBV28 and TRBJ1-5; TRBD1 agrees at 7 bases. The junction had 11 bases not matched to a gene; V was cut back by 6 bases and J by 9 bases. The germline V gene has CDR1 MDHEN and CDR2 SYDVKM. The CDR3 is 14 residues long. CDR3 sequence (DNA): TGTGCCAGCAGCCCCGGGCAGGGGGTAGGGCCCCAGCATTTT. Encoded protein: CASSPGQGVGPQHF.

The rearrangement links TRBV5-6 to TRBJ1-4, with 7 bases identical to TRBD1. The germline V gene encodes CDR1 SGHDT and CDR2 YYEEEE. The CDR3 contains 15 residues. V gave up 4 bases and J gave up 8 bases; unmatched junction bases: 11. CDR3 in amino acids: CASSTGGTGVEKLFF. The CDR3 bases are TGTGCCAGCAGCACCGGCGGTACAGGGGTCGAAAAACTGTTTTTT.

The rearrangement links TRBV14 to TRBJ1-6; D is undetermined. Germline CDR1 is SGHDN and CDR2 is FVKESK. V was pared by 2 bases and J by 5 bases, with 7 bases between. The CDR3 contains 14 residues. The CDR3 DNA sequence: TGTGCCAGCAGCCAATATATTGATAATTCACCCCTCCACTTT. As protein: CASSQYIDNSPLHF.

With regard to this clone: Different DNA sequences within this sample yield the same CDR3. V and J are TRBV6-5 and TRBJ2-7, with D uncertain. The germline CDR1 and CDR2 sequences are MNHEY and SVGAGI. V lost 6 bases to trimming and J lost 3 bases, with 3 bases between them. This CDR3 has 10 residues. The CDR3 spells CASSRYEQYF. The CDR3 coding sequence is TGTGCCAGCAGCCGCTACGAGCAGTACTTC.

The CDR3: CASSLVLGLTSYTF. In nucleotides, the CDR3 is TGTGCCAGCAGCTTGGTGCTGGGACTAACAAGCTACACCTTC. The chain recombines TRBV5-5 with TRBJ1-2; possibly TRBD1 for D (5 bases). Germline CDR1 SGHKS, CDR2 YYEKEE (reference sequence). The V and J ends lost 0 bases and 9 bases respectively, with 15 bases between them. The CDR3 sequence is 14 residues long. The full variable domain, in which reference TRBV5-5 and TRBJ1-2 provide the parts outside the CDR3, is DAGVTQSPTHLIKTRGQQVTLRCSPISGHKSVSWYQQVLGQGPQFIFQYYEKEERGRGNFPDRFSARQFPNYSSELNVNALLLGDSALYLCASSLVLGLTSYTFGSGTRLTVV.

The V gene is TRBV19, the J gene TRBJ1-5; a weak D match, TRBD1 (5 bases). The germline V gene has CDR1 LNHDA and CDR2 SQIVND (reference sequence). With 10 bases removed from V and 0 bases from J, the gap between germline ends came to 22 bases. This CDR3 is 17 amino acids long. The DNA of the CDR3 is TGTGCCACCACGGGGGGTACCCGCTCCTATAGCAATCAGCCCCAGCATTTT. Translated, it gives CATTGGTRSYSNQPQHF.

V and J are TRBV7-9 and TRBJ2-3, with 7 bases matching TRBD1. Trimming at V came to 5 bases and at J to 4 bases, leaving 9 bases not matched to a gene. Looked up from germline, CDR1 is SEHNR and CDR2 is FQNEAQ (reference sequence). The length of the CDR3 is 15 residues. This chain's CDR3 is CASSPQTGDADTQYF. For the CDR3, the DNA is TGTGCCAGCAGCCCCCAAACAGGGGATGCAGATACGCAGTATTTT.

The CDR3 loop reads CASTLFAGVGEQYF. The CDR3 nucleotides are TGTGCCAGCACCCTTTTTGCGGGAGTAGGTGAGCAGTACTTC. V gene TRBV27 combines with J gene TRBJ2-7; 7 bases fit TRBD2. Germline CDR1 MNHEY, CDR2 SMNVEV (reference sequence). The CDR3 is 14 amino acids. V lost 7 bases and J lost 7; bases outside the gene matches: 13.

This clone came up a few times. The chain uses TRBV15 and TRBJ2-1; D may be TRBD2 (5 bases). The CDR3 loop spans 15 amino acids. V lost 5 bases and J 0 bases, leaving 11 bases between the germline ends. The germline V gene has CDR1 LNHNV and CDR2 YYDKDF (reference sequence). CDR3: CATSPPSSSYNEQFF. The CDR3, as DNA: TGTGCCACCAGCCCCCCTAGCTCCTCCTACAATGAGCAGTTCTTC.

This sequence joins TRBV19 and TRBJ2-3; a possible D gene is TRBD2 (5 bases). The germline gives CDR1 LNHDA, CDR2 SQIVND (reference sequence). V was cut by 11 bases and J by 2 bases, with 14 bases left in between. The CDR3 runs to 13 residues. For the CDR3, the DNA is TGTGCCTCCGCGCCGGGGTACACAGATACGCAGTATTTT. This gives the protein CASAPGYTDTQYF.

The genes are TRBV18 and TRBJ2-3; the match to TRBD2 covers 8 bases. Looked up from germline, CDR1 is KGHSH and CDR2 is LQKENI. This CDR3 is built from 14 residues. V lost 3 bases and J lost 5; bases outside the gene matches: 4. The CDR3 loop reads CASSPGLGGDTQYF. CDR3 bases: TGTGCCAGCTCACCGGGACTAGGGGGAGATACGCAGTATTTT.

The J gene is TRBJ2-2, the V gene TRBV7-2; 10 nucleotides match TRBD2. V gave up 3 bases and J gave up 7 bases; unmatched junction bases: 2. CDR3 length equals 14 residues. Germline loops: CDR1 SGHTA, CDR2 FQGNSA. The CDR3 nucleotides read TGTGCCAGCAGCTTGAGACTAGCGGGCGGGGAGCTGTTTTTT. Protein product: CASSLRLAGGELFF.

J is TRBJ1-3 and V is TRBV3-1 (or the pseudogene TRBV3-2), with 7 positions matching TRBD1. This CDR3 comprises 16 residues. Germline assignment: CDR1 LGHDT and CDR2 YNNKEL (reference sequence). J gave up 4 bases and V 1 base, and 7 bases lay outside the gene matches. The CDR3 sequence is CASSQGGATGGNTIYF. For the CDR3, the DNA is TGTGCCAGCAGCCAAGGGGGAGCGACAGGGGGAAACACCATATATTTT.

In this sample, this clone turned up once. The gene calls are TRBV21-1 and TRBJ2-3; the DNA was not used to check the table's D call, TRBD2. TRBV21-1 is a recognized pseudogene. The CDR3 covers 16 residues. The CDR3 here is CASSKEWSGRVDTQYF. The CDR3, as DNA: TGTGCCAGCAGCAAAGAATGGAGCGGGAGGGTAGATACGCAGTATTTT.

The V and J genes are TRBV6-1 and TRBJ1-2, with 11 positions matching TRBD1. Germline lookup yields CDR1 MNHNS and CDR2 SASEGT. V gave up 3 bases and J gave up 2 bases; unmatched junction bases: 2. The CDR3 runs 15 residues. CDR3 region: CASSEDRGPNYGYTF. In nucleotides, the CDR3 is TGTGCCAGCAGTGAGGACAGGGGGCCCAACTATGGCTACACCTTC.

The rearrangement uses TRBV3-1 (or the pseudogene TRBV3-2) and TRBJ1-4; TRBD1 might be the D (6 bases). The CDR3 covers 16 residues. The V end lost 3 bases, the J end lost 3 bases, and 14 bases lay between the germline ends. The germline gives CDR1 LGHDT, CDR2 YNNKEL (reference sequence). This chain's CDR3 is CASSHGGAWANEKLFF. The CDR3, as DNA: TGTGCCAGCAGCCACGGGGGGGCATGGGCTAATGAAAAACTGTTTTTT.

This chain links TRBV13 with TRBJ1-3, with D maybe TRBD1 (5 bases). CDR1 and CDR2 (germline): PRHDT, FYEKMQ (reference sequence). Trimming removed 1 base from V and 2 bases from J, with 9 bases in between. This CDR3 has 15 amino acids. This CDR3 is CASSLDRMTGNTIYF. The CDR3 region has the DNA TGTGCCAGCAGCTTAGACAGGATGACTGGAAACACCATATATTTT.

V is TRBV28 and J is TRBJ2-7; TRBD2 matches at 11 bases. The V and J ends lost 4 bases and 3 bases, in that order; junction bases with no gene match: 8. The CDR3 has 16 residues. Per the germline V gene, CDR1 is MDHEN and CDR2 is SYDVKM. The CDR3 sequence is CASSSPSGRTLYEQYF. The CDR3, as DNA: TGTGCCAGCAGTTCCCCTAGCGGGAGGACCCTCTACGAGCAGTACTTC.